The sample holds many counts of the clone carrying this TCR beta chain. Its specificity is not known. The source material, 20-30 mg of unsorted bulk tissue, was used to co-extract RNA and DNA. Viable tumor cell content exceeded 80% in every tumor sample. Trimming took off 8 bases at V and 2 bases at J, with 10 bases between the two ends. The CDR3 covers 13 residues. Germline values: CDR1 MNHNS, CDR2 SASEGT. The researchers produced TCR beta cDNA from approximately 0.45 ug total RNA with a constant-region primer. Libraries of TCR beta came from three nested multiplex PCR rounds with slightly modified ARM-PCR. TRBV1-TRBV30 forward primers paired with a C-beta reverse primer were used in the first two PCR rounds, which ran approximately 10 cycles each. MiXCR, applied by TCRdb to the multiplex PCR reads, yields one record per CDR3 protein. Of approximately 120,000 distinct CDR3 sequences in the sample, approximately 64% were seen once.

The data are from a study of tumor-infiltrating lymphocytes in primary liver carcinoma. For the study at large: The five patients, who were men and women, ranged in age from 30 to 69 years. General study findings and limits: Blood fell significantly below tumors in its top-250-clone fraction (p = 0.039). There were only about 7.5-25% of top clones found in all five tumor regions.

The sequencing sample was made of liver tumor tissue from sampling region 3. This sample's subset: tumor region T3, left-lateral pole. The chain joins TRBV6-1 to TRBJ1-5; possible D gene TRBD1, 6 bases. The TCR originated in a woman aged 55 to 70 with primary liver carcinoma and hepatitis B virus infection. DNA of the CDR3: TGTGCCAGCGGGGGGCCGGGCAATCAGCCCCAGCATTTT. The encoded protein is CASGGPGNQPQHF.